This paragraph reports one T cell receptor (beta chain). Its target antigen remains unknown. One base away there is no much larger clone; base qualities are not given. The source of the sample is a study of blood T cell repertoires in COVID-19 (dated by TCRdb to the early 2020s). Study-level background: The collaborator samples originated in the United States, Italy and Spain and spanned the acute and convalescent phases of COVID-19. The material from the prospective study consisted of cDNA or gDNA derived from T cells, B-cell-depleted T cells, or PBMCs. Subjects who had been exposed to COVID-19, were actively infected with it, or had recovered from it provided the deeply sampled blood TCRbeta repertoires that made up the dataset. A freely available public database, intended as a resource for researchers studying the immune response to SARS-CoV-2, is where the repertoires were released. Samples were obtained from the ongoing ImmuneRACE study (first 160 participants) and from over a thousand subjects provided by 6 global collaborators. The sample metadata nearly always contained a de-identified subject ID, COVID-19 status, age in years and sex. Where available, HLA class I and class II types were taken from metadata supplied by the sample provider and were not determined by assay-based typing. Results and caveats for the whole study, not just this receptor: The amount of clinical and demographic metadata varied by source and participant and was provided uncurated.

The CDR3 spans 14 residues, from the cysteine through the phenylalanine. Kept here is only the CDR3 DNA, which spans 42 bases and is read in frame from base 1. V loses 6 bases of germline sequence and J loses 4 bases, and the interval between the two ends is 15 bases. From a lookup of the germline V gene (reference sequence), CDR1 and CDR2 are LNHDA and SQIVND. The collaborating institutions used their own protocols to collect whole blood in K2EDTA tubes. For TCRbeta analysis, collaborators shipped samples in one of three forms: frozen whole blood, isolated PBMCs, or DNA extracted from either of those sample types. The immunoSEQ Assay, a bias-controlled multiplex PCR, was used to amplify TCRbeta CDR3 regions from genomic DNA. Per the original workflow: Within the assay, amplification of reference gene primers was used to estimate how many nucleated cells each sample contained. Sequence reads were collapsed and filtered to measure the absolute abundance of every unique TCRbeta CDR3 rearrangement. Productive Simpson clonality was computed per sample as the square root of Simpson's diversity index over productive rearrangements. Imported from immuneACCESS, the table was reduced by TCRdb to in-frame sequences with V and J called. These copies leave out some clones; in studies compared against another copy, an unresolved V gene accounts for under half, and the cause of the remainder is not known. V and J calls and clone size come straight from that table; D and trimming were deduced from the DNA. This sample is represented by about 80,000 clones; around 88% of them were singletons. Less than 9% of the sample lies in the top ten.

The sequence was obtained from a woman of 80 years or more with acute or convalescent COVID-19. The rearrangement combines TRBV19 with TRBJ1-2, and TRBD1 may be the D gene, going by 5 matching bases. Sequencing was carried out using peripheral blood. The nucleotide sequence is TGTGCCAGTAGCGCCGGGACGCGGGGCTATGGCTACACCTTC. Translated, it gives CASSAGTRGYGYTF.